Following are 20 T cell receptor beta chains from one sample sequenced in a study of shared clonotypes between healthy human individuals. Profiling relied on immunoSEQ multiplex PCR, and the TCRdb table lists in-frame clones only, not all of them. The sample has approximately 1,000,000 clones, 70% to 80% seen once; the top ten hold approximately 0.9%. The source material was memory CD4+ T cells from PBMCs. Subset indicated: CD45RA-negative fraction. Receptor source: a man between 18 and 35 years old in good health. Some clones in this sample may be carry-over from other donors' samples.

The CDR3 DNA reads TGTGCCAGCTCACCAGGGCCGGGGCGCGAGCAGTACTTC. Translation: CASSPGPGREQYF. V and J are TRBV18 and TRBJ2-7; D may match TRBD1 or TRBD2 (5 bases each). The CDR3 sequence is 13 residues long. V lost 2 bases to trimming and J lost 6 bases, with 11 bases between them. Germline V gives CDR1 KGHSH, CDR2 LQKENI.

V gene TRBV28 combines with J gene TRBJ2-7; 7 bases are a match to TRBD1. In germline, CDR1 is MDHEN, CDR2 SYDVKM. The CDR3 runs to 15 residues. The V gene end was trimmed by 5 bases and the J gene end by 3 bases; junction bases not matched to a gene: 10. CDR3 nucleotides: TGTGCCAGCAGTCCACCGACCGGGACAGTCTACGAGCAGTACTTC. Protein: CASSPPTGTVYEQYF.

Ten or more counts support this clone. The chain carries TRBV28 and TRBJ1-1, with 7 nucleotides matching TRBD1. Germline CDR1 MDHEN, CDR2 SYDVKM. V trimming: 5 bases; J trimming: 6 bases; junction bases outside the gene matches: 12. CDR3 size: 15 residues. The CDR3 region is CASSRDSPVGAEAFF. The DNA of the CDR3 is TGTGCCAGCAGTCGGGACAGTCCAGTTGGAGCTGAAGCTTTCTTT.

J is TRBJ2-5 and V is TRBV7-6; TRBD1 is a possible D gene (5 bases). The CDR3 totals 14 residues. The V gene's germline CDR1 is SGHVS and CDR2 FNYEAQ. Trimming took 4 bases from V and 4 from J, leaving 13 bases between them. The CDR3 DNA reads as TGTGCCAGCAGCTCCTTCCCTGGGGCAGAGACCCAGTACTTC. It specifies CASSSFPGAETQYF.

The count of this clone is one. This rearrangement joins TRBV6-1 to TRBJ1-5; tentatively, D is TRBD1 (6 bases). V gave up 6 bases and J gave up 1 base, with 13 bases separating them. CDR3 length: 15 residues. Germline lookup yields CDR1 MNHNS and CDR2 SASEGT. The CDR3 protein is CASRQGSTSNQPQHF. CDR3 nucleotides: TGTGCCAGCAGACAGGGAAGTACGAGCAATCAGCCCCAGCATTTT.

This clone was detected many times. This rearrangement joins TRBV28 to TRBJ2-3, with no clear D. This CDR3 spans 10 amino acids. The V gene's germline CDR1 is MDHEN and CDR2 SYDVKM. This CDR3 reads CEDLLATQYF. The CDR3 bases are TGTGAGGACCTGCTGGCTACGCAGTATTTT.

The chain is built from TRBV11-1 and TRBJ1-2; D unclear. The CDR3 sequence is 12 residues long. Germline values: CDR1 SGHAT, CDR2 FQDESV (reference sequence). V gave up 5 bases and J gave up 4 bases, with 8 bases separating them. CDR3 loop: CASSPWGYGYTF. In DNA form, the CDR3 reads TGTGCCAGCAGCCCCTGGGGCTATGGCTACACCTTC.

The genes are TRBV18 and TRBJ2-1; no reliable D call. Looked up from germline, CDR1 is KGHSH and CDR2 is LQKENI. V was trimmed by 2 bases and J by 6 bases, leaving 11 bases between them. The CDR3 loop spans 14 amino acids. CDR3 DNA: TGTGCCAGCTCACCAGGGATCGTGGGCAATGAGCAGTTCTTC. Its protein product is CASSPGIVGNEQFF.

There are a few counts of this clone. V and J are TRBV30 and TRBJ1-4; no firm D call. Germline values: CDR1 GTSNPN, CDR2 SVGIG (reference sequence). The CDR3 has 13 amino acids. V lost 3 bases to trimming and J lost 5 bases, with 10 bases between them. The CDR3 DNA reads TGTGCCTGGAGGAGGCAAACGAATGAAAAACTGTTTTTT. This sequence encodes CAWRRQTNEKLFF.

The V call is TRBV29-1, the J call TRBJ2-4; D unresolved. The germline V gene has CDR1 SQVTM and CDR2 ANQGSEA. Trimming removed 3 bases at V and 0 bases at J, with 12 bases between. The CDR3 is 15 residues long. The CDR3 coding sequence is TGCAGCGTTGATCAGCCCGGAGAAGCCAAAAACATTCAGTACTTC. As protein: CSVDQPGEAKNIQYF. The whole variable domain, remainder taken from reference TRBV29-1 and TRBJ2-4, is SAVISQKPSRDICQRGTSLTIQCQVDSQVTMMFWYRQQPGQSLTLIATANQGSEATYESGFVIDKFPISRPNLTFSTLTVSNMSPEDSSIYLCSVDQPGEAKNIQYFGAGTRLSVL.

The chain uses TRBV5-5 and TRBJ1-1; 7 nucleotides line up with TRBD1. The CDR3 is made up of 13 amino acids. The junction had 17 bases not matched to a gene; V was cut back by 7 bases and J by 14 bases. The germline gives CDR1 SGHKS, CDR2 YYEKEE (reference sequence). Here the CDR3 DNA reads TGTGCCAGCGCCCCACTGGGGACAGCCGGTTCGTTCTTT. Its protein product is CASAPLGTAGSFF.

CDR3 in amino acids: CSAGVGDEQFF. The DNA for the CDR3 is TGCAGCGCCGGGGTAGGCGATGAGCAGTTCTTC. V and J are TRBV29-1 and TRBJ2-1; a possible D gene is TRBD2 (5 bases). There are 11 residues in the CDR3. CDR1 and CDR2 from the germline V gene are SQVTM and ANQGSEA. The V end lost 7 bases, the J end lost 8 bases, and 12 bases lay between the germline ends.

This clone was seen only once. V is TRBV7-2 and J is TRBJ2-2; possibly TRBD1 for D (5 bases). The CDR3 runs 15 residues. V was pared by 3 bases and J by 4 bases, with 12 bases between. CDR1 is SGHTA, CDR2 FQGNSA, per germline. DNA for the CDR3: TGTGCCAGCAGCTTGTTATCAGGGTTCACCGGGGAGCTGTTTTTT. It specifies CASSLLSGFTGELFF.

This clone was seen a single time. The rearrangement links TRBV18 to TRBJ1-5, with 8 bases aligning to TRBD1. V gave up 6 bases and J gave up 3 bases; unmatched junction bases: 10. CDR1 is KGHSH and CDR2 is LQKENI in the germline V gene. CDR3 length: 16 amino acids. CDR3 coding DNA: TGTGCCAGCTCGGGATCGGACAGGGTGAACAATCAGCCCCAGCATTTT. Its translation: CASSGSDRVNNQPQHF.

This clone was recorded a few times. The rearrangement joins TRBV5-5 to TRBJ1-2; maybe TRBD1 (5 bases). With 4 bases removed from V and 7 bases from J, the gap between germline ends came to 11 bases. The germline V gene encodes CDR1 SGHKS and CDR2 YYEKEE (reference sequence). The CDR3 is made up of 12 amino acids. The CDR3 DNA sequence: TGTGCCAGCAGCCCGAGGGACTTTGGCTACACCTTC. Amino acid sequence: CASSPRDFGYTF.

The chain recombines TRBV27 with TRBJ1-1; D is possibly TRBD1 (5 bases). Deletions cut 2 bases from V and 5 bases from J, with 9 bases between. Germline lookup yields CDR1 MNHEY and CDR2 SMNVEV (reference sequence). CDR3 length: 13 residues. In DNA, the CDR3 is TGTGCCAGCAGTTTACAAAGGGGTACTGAAGCTTTCTTT. It encodes CASSLQRGTEAFF.

This clone was observed a single time. The J gene is TRBJ2-3, the V gene TRBV27; TRBD1 might be the D (5 bases). Germline CDR1 MNHEY, CDR2 SMNVEV (reference sequence). V lost 6 bases, J lost 6 bases, and 10 bases lay in between. The CDR3 is 12 amino acids. In nucleotides, the CDR3 is TGTGCCAGCAGAACAGGCTCGGATACGCAGTATTTT. Translating it yields CASRTGSDTQYF.

As for this clone: This may be a read error, as it is one base from a much larger clone. This chain links TRBV7-8 with TRBJ2-3; TRBD1 aligns across 12 bases. From germline, CDR1 is SGHVS and CDR2 FQNEAQ. J lost 4 bases, V lost 2 bases, and 13 bases had no gene match. The CDR3 loop spans 19 amino acids. The CDR3 DNA sequence: TGTGCCAGCAGCTTAAATTTCGTCCGGGACAGGGGGCTGGCAGATACGCAGTATTTT. This encodes CASSLNFVRDRGLADTQYF.

The J gene is TRBJ2-1, the V gene TRBV7-2; D not resolved. Germline loops: CDR1 SGHTA, CDR2 FQGNSA. Trimming took 1 base from V and 3 from J, leaving 7 bases between them. The CDR3 consists of 14 residues. The CDR3 is CASSLVVSYNEQFF. The CDR3 DNA sequence: TGTGCCAGCAGCTTAGTAGTTAGCTACAATGAGCAGTTCTTC.

This chain joins TRBV5-1 and TRBJ2-7, with TRBD1 matching 9 bases. The CDR3 extends over 16 amino acids. Trimming removed 3 bases from V and 0 bases from J; junction bases left unmatched: 7. Looked up from germline, CDR1 is SGHRS and CDR2 is YFSETQ. The DNA for the CDR3 is TGCGCCAGCAGCTACTCCGGGACAGGGATCTCCTACGAGCAGTACTTC. Protein product: CASSYSGTGISYEQYF.